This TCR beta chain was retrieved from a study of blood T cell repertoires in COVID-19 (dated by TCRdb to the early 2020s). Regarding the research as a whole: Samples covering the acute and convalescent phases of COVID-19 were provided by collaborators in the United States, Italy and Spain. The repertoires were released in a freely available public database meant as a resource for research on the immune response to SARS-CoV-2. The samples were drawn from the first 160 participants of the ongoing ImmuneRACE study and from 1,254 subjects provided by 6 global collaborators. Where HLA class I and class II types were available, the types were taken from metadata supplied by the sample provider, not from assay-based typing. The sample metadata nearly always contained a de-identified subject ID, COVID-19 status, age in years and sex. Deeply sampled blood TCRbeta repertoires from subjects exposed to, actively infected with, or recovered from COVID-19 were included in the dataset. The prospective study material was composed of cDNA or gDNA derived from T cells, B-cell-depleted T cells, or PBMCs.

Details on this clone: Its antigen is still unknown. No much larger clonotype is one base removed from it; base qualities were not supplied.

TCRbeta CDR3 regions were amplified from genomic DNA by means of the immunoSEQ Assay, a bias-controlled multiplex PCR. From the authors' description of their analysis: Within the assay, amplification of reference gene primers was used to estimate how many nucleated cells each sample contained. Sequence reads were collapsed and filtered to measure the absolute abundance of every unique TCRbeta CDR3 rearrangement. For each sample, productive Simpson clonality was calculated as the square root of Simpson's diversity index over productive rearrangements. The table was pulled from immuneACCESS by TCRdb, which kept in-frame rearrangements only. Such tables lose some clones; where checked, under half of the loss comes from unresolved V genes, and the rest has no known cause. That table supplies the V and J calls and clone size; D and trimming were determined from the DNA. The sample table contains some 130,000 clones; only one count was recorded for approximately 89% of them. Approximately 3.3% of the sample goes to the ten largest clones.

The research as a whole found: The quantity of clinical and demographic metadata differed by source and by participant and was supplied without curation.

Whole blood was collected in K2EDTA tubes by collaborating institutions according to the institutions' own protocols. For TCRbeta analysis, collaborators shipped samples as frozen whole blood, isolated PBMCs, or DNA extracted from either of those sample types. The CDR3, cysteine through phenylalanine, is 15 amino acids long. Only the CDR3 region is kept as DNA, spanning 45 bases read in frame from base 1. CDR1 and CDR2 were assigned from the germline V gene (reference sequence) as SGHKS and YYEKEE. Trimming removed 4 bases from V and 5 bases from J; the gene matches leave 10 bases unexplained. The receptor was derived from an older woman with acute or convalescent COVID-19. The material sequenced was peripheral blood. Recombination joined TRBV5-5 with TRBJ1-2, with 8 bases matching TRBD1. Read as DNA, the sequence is TGTGCCAGCAGCCACCCGCCCGGACAGGGTTATGGCTACACCTTC. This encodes CASSHPPGQGYGYTF.